The 23 T cell receptor beta chains below come from one sample, sequenced in a study of T cell responses to AZD1222 COVID-19 vaccine. TCRdb's table, derived via immunoSEQ multiplex PCR, lists solely in-frame clones and lacks some. The profile covers about 94,000 clones, with 85% appearing a single time and around 5% taken by the ten largest. Specimen: peripheral blood, collected 28 days after the second AZD1222 dose. The receptors here all came from an adult who received the AZD1222 COVID-19 vaccine.

This chain uses TRBV30 with TRBJ1-1, with D perhaps TRBD1 (6 bases). The V gene's germline CDR1 is GTSNPN and CDR2 SVGIG (reference sequence). V was shortened by 0 bases and J by 8 bases, with 22 bases between the two germline ends. This CDR3 has 16 amino acids. CDR3 residues: CAWSVWGAPSLIEAFF. The CDR3 bases are TGTGCCTGGAGTGTATGGGGGGCCCCATCCCTGATAGAAGCTTTCTTT.

This clone has just a few counts. The rearrangement links TRBV29-1 to TRBJ2-7; D unclear. CDR1 and CDR2 (germline): SQVTM, ANQGSEA. The CDR3 is made up of 11 amino acids. V was pared by 7 bases and J by 5 bases, with 12 bases between. The CDR3 DNA sequence: TGCAGCGCTGTTTACGTGGACGAGCAGTACTTC. Encoded protein: CSAVYVDEQYF.

The V and J genes are TRBV5-1 and TRBJ2-3; D gene uncertain. Trimming pared 0 bases from V and 4 bases from J, leaving 12 bases between. CDR1 and CDR2 (germline): SGHRS, YFSETQ. The CDR3 is 15 residues long. The CDR3 sequence is CASSLGQLEPDTQYF. CDR3 DNA sequence: TGCGCCAGCAGCTTGGGCCAACTCGAACCAGATACGCAGTATTTT.

The chain uses TRBV10-1 and TRBJ1-1; no reliable D call. Trimming took 2 bases from V and 1 from J, leaving 5 bases between them. The germline V gene encodes CDR1 WNHNN and CDR2 SYGVQD (reference sequence). The CDR3 is 13 amino acids. The DNA of the CDR3 is TGCGCCAGCAGTGAGCTGAGGAACACTGAAGCTTTCTTT. Its protein is CASSELRNTEAFF.

As DNA, the CDR3 is TGTGCCTGGACCCAGAGACCGACCCAAGAGACCCAGTACTTC. Its translation: CAWTQRPTQETQYF. The chain couples TRBV30 to TRBJ2-5; unclear D gene. Germline V gives CDR1 GTSNPN, CDR2 SVGIG (reference sequence). Deletions cut 4 bases from V and 1 base from J, with 13 bases between. The CDR3 loop spans 14 amino acids.

The chain recombines TRBV7-3 with TRBJ2-1; weak D call: TRBD2 (6 bases). This CDR3 spans 14 amino acids. CDR1 and CDR2 (germline): SGHTA, FQGTGA. Deletions cut 2 bases from V and 9 bases from J, with 14 bases between. The CDR3 region is CASSLSPLAIEQFF. In nucleotides, the CDR3 is TGTGCCAGCAGCTTATCACCCCTAGCGATTGAGCAGTTCTTC.

The sample holds one count of this clone. The chain employs TRBV6-2 or TRBV6-3 and TRBJ2-7; TRBD1 aligns across 9 bases. Per the germline V gene, CDR1 is MNHEY and CDR2 is SVGEGT. The CDR3 is made up of 16 amino acids. The junction had 13 bases not matched to a gene; V was cut back by 3 bases and J by 7 bases. CDR3 loop: CASSYGTGTVRLEQYF. The DNA for the CDR3 is TGTGCCAGCAGTTATGGGACAGGGACGGTTCGTCTAGAGCAGTACTTC.

This chain links TRBV5-6 with TRBJ2-7; possibly TRBD2 for D (6 bases). Germline CDR1 SGHDT, CDR2 YYEEEE. Deletions cut 3 bases from V and 1 base from J, with 14 bases between. This CDR3 is built from 15 residues. The CDR3 DNA reads as TGTGCCAGCAGCTGGGGGACTTCTTTTTCCTACGAGCAGTACTTC. Residues: CASSWGTSFSYEQYF.

The CDR3 DNA sequence: TGTGCCAGCAGCCTACAGGGTGCCCAAACAACTTCACCCCTCCACTTT. It yields the protein CASSLQGAQTTSPLHF. This sequence joins TRBV2 and TRBJ1-6, with a possible D match to TRBD1 (6 bases). In germline, CDR1 is SNHLY, CDR2 FYNNEI. Trimming shortened V by 6 bases and J by 9 bases, and 21 bases separated the two germline ends. CDR3 length equals 16 residues.

V is TRBV3-1 (or the pseudogene TRBV3-2) and J is TRBJ2-3; 7 bases agree with TRBD1. The junction had 4 bases not matched to a gene; V was cut back by 4 bases and J by 9 bases. The CDR3 contains 12 residues. Germline CDR1 LGHDT, CDR2 YNNKEL (reference sequence). CDR3 protein: CASSPRQGTQYF. CDR3 sequence (DNA): TGTGCCAGCAGCCCGCGACAGGGAACGCAGTATTTT.

This clone was picked up one time. Its ends do not fully match the called genes, so a read error is possible. The chain links TRBV7-7 to TRBJ2-5; D is tentatively TRBD1 or TRBD2 (5 bases each). The CDR3 runs 15 residues. Germline loops: CDR1 SSHAT, CDR2 FNYEAQ (reference sequence). DNA of the CDR3: TGTGCTAGCAGCTACGGACGGGGCGGGCAAGAGACCCAGTACTTC. It encodes CASSYGRGGQETQYF.

The chain couples TRBV25-1 to TRBJ2-5; D is possibly TRBD1 (7 bases). Germline CDR1 MGHDK, CDR2 SYGVNS. Trimming took 3 bases from V and 5 from J, leaving 16 bases between them. The CDR3 loop spans 15 amino acids. The DNA of the CDR3 is TGTGCCAGCAGTGAGGGGGGCAGGGGGATGGAGACCCAGTACTTC. Translating gives CASSEGGRGMETQYF. The full variable domain, completed using reference TRBV25-1 and TRBJ2-5, is EADIYQTPRYLVIGTGKKITLECSQTMGHDKMYWYQQDPGMELHLIHYSYGVNSTEKGDLSSESTVSRIRTEHFPLTLESARPSHTSQYLCASSEGGRGMETQYFGPGTRLLVL.

The chain couples TRBV20-1 to TRBJ2-7, with D hard to call. CDR1 and CDR2 (germline): DFQATT, SNEGSKA (reference sequence). This CDR3 has 11 amino acids. Trimming cost V 0 bases and J 4 bases, with 4 bases left between them. CDR3 in amino acids: CSARERYEQYF. Here the CDR3 DNA reads TGCAGTGCTAGAGAGCGATACGAGCAGTACTTC.

The V and J genes are TRBV5-1 and TRBJ2-1; D call uncertain. Trimming removed 0 bases at V and 6 bases at J, with 4 bases between. In germline, CDR1 is SGHRS, CDR2 YFSETQ. The CDR3 length is 12 residues. The CDR3 loop is CASSLGGNEQFF. The CDR3 DNA follows: TGCGCCAGCAGCTTGGGTGGCAATGAGCAGTTCTTC.

V is TRBV9 and J is TRBJ2-5; 7 bases agree with TRBD2. The CDR3 length is 16 residues. The germline CDR1 and CDR2 sequences are SGDLS and YYNGEE. The V segment lost 2 bases and the J segment 5 bases; nucleotides outside the gene matches: 12. CDR3 in DNA: TGTGCCAGCAGCGTCAGCCCGGGACTAACCCAGGAGACCCAGTACTTC. It yields the protein CASSVSPGLTQETQYF.

This rearrangement joins TRBV7-2 to TRBJ1-5, with a possible D match to TRBD1 (5 bases). The V and J ends lost 2 bases and 6 bases respectively, with 8 bases between them. The CDR3 runs 13 residues. Germline V gives CDR1 SGHTA, CDR2 FQGNSA. CDR3 sequence (DNA): TGTGCCAGCAGCTTAAAGGGGCTTCAGCCCCAGCATTTT. It specifies CASSLKGLQPQHF.

The chain carries TRBV6-1 and TRBJ1-1; TRBD1 might be the D (6 bases). Deletions cut 1 base from V and 1 base from J, with 13 bases between. Germline values: CDR1 MNHNS, CDR2 SASEGT. The CDR3 covers 16 residues. The CDR3 region has the DNA TGTGCCAGCAGTGAAGGGTGGACAGCCAGGAACACTGAAGCTTTCTTT. It specifies CASSEGWTARNTEAFF.

This clone showed up just a few times. The chain uses TRBV2 and TRBJ2-2; 10 bases agree with TRBD1. Losses at the gene ends were 8 bases for V and 5 bases for J; bases not matched to a gene: 5. The CDR3 has 14 amino acids. Germline CDR1 reads SNHLY; CDR2 reads FYNNEI. CDR3 region: CASGGTGETGELFF. CDR3 bases: TGTGCCAGCGGGGGGACAGGGGAAACCGGGGAGCTGTTTTTT.

The chain employs TRBV6-2 or TRBV6-3 and TRBJ1-2; D not certain. Germline CDR1 MNHEY, CDR2 SVGEGT. The CDR3 length is 14 residues. The V gene lost 5 bases and the J gene lost 7 bases, with 17 bases spanning the gap. The CDR3 nucleotides read TGTGCCAGCAGTCGGACGGCACCGGCGGTTGGCTACACCTTC. Encoded protein: CASSRTAPAVGYTF.

The CDR3 sequence: CASSQDHSAGVSEQYF. Here the CDR3 DNA reads TGCGCCAGCAGCCAAGATCATTCAGCGGGAGTCTCCGAGCAGTACTTC. V is TRBV4-3 and J is TRBJ2-7; 8 bases fit TRBD2. The CDR3 totals 16 residues. Germline trimming cut 0 bases from V and 6 bases from J; bases unmatched to any gene: 10. CDR1 and CDR2 (germline): LGHNA, YSLEER.

This chain joins TRBV6-5 and TRBJ1-2; TRBD1 aligns across 7 bases. The CDR3 has 14 residues. J gave up 5 bases and V 2 bases, and 5 bases lay outside the gene matches. CDR1 and CDR2 (germline): MNHEY, SVGAGI. DNA of the CDR3: TGTGCCAGCAGTTACCGACAGGGCTATTATGGCTACACCTTC. The encoded protein is CASSYRQGYYGYTF.

The chain carries TRBV6-5 and TRBJ2-2; the D call may be TRBD1 or TRBD2 (5 bases each). CDR1 and CDR2 from the germline V gene are MNHEY and SVGAGI. This CDR3 is 16 amino acids long. Between the trimmed V and J ends, which lost 4 bases and 1 base, there was a span of 13 bases. The DNA for the CDR3 is TGTGCCAGCAGTTCAACCGGGACGGTGAACACCGGGGAGCTGTTTTTT. Protein sequence: CASSSTGTVNTGELFF.

Here the CDR3 DNA reads TGTGCCAGTAACGGGGGGCTTAGCAATCAGCCCCAGCATTTT. It is translated as CASNGGLSNQPQHF. V is TRBV19 and J is TRBJ1-5, with D perhaps TRBD1 (6 bases). The germline CDR1 and CDR2 sequences are LNHDA and SQIVND (reference sequence). CDR3 length: 14 residues. V lost 7 bases and J 0 bases, leaving 10 bases between the germline ends. Based on the CDR3 plus reference TRBV19 and TRBJ1-5, the full variable domain is DGGITQSPKYLFRKEGQNVTLSCEQNLNHDAMYWYRQDPGQGLRLIYYSQIVNDFQKGDIAEGYSVSREKKESFPLTVTSAQKNPTAFYLCASNGGLSNQPQHFGDGTRLSIL.